Each of the 8 T cell receptor beta chains below was sequenced from the same sample in a study of OX40 agonist ivuxolimab in advanced cancers. Clones were read by immunoSEQ multiplex PCR, and TCRdb kept only the in-frame ones, dropping some. The profile covers some 74,000 clones, with roughly 94% appearing a single time and 9.6% taken by the ten largest. The input for sequencing was CD4+ or CD8+ T cells sorted from blood, taken in a trial of the OX40 agonist ivuxolimab. Receptors were obtained from an adult with an advanced solid tumor such as melanoma, head and neck, liver or kidney cancer.

The chain couples TRBV7-3 to TRBJ2-7, with D uncertain. CDR3 length: 12 residues. The ends were cut back, 3 bases at V and 7 bases at J, with 10 bases in the middle. Germline values: CDR1 SGHTA, CDR2 FQGTGA. CDR3 coding DNA: TGTGCCAGCAGCTTCCAAGGGCAGGAGCAGTACTTC. Protein: CASSFQGQEQYF.

V usage is TRBV4-3 and J usage is TRBJ1-1; no definite D call. Between the trimmed V and J ends, which lost 0 bases and 0 bases, there was a span of 8 bases. CDR3 length: 15 residues. Germline loops: CDR1 LGHNA, CDR2 YSLEER. The CDR3 DNA reads TGCGCCAGCAGCCAAGATCATGACCTGAACACTGAAGCTTTCTTT. This codes for CASSQDHDLNTEAFF.

The chain couples TRBV2 to TRBJ2-7; D uncertain. This CDR3 contains 12 residues. Per germline, CDR1 SNHLY and CDR2 FYNNEI. V was pared by 6 bases and J by 9 bases, with 15 bases between. The CDR3 sequence is CASRTAAPVQYF. Written as DNA, the CDR3 is TGTGCCAGCAGGACGGCCGCCCCTGTGCAGTACTTC.

This chain joins TRBV2 and TRBJ2-3; possibly TRBD2 for D (5 bases). This CDR3 is built from 14 residues. Looked up from germline, CDR1 is SNHLY and CDR2 is FYNNEI. Trimming left V 7 bases short and J 2 bases short, with 13 bases between. The DNA for the CDR3 is TGTGCCAGCACCGAGGGCGTAATCACAGATACGCAGTATTTT. It yields the protein CASTEGVITDTQYF.

This sequence joins TRBV4-3 and TRBJ2-7, with D perhaps matching TRBD1 (5 bases). Germline CDR1 is LGHNA and CDR2 is YSLEER. V was trimmed by 1 base and J by 4 bases, leaving 11 bases between them. CDR3 size: 14 residues. CDR3 residues: CASSQARQFYEQYF. The DNA of the CDR3 is TGCGCCAGCAGCCAAGCGCGACAGTTTTACGAGCAGTACTTC.

The CDR3 region is CASGTGGYTDTQYF. In DNA form, the CDR3 reads TGTGCCAGCGGGACGGGGGGGTACACAGATACGCAGTATTTT. V gene TRBV6-5 combines with J gene TRBJ2-3, with 8 bases fitting TRBD2. Germline V gene lookup returns CDR1 MNHEY and CDR2 SVGAGI. The CDR3 consists of 14 residues. The trim removed 8 bases at V and 2 bases at J, leaving 6 bases unmatched.

The table lists this clone with a count of one. The chain joins TRBV28 to TRBJ1-1; 7 bases line up with TRBD1. V trimming: 4 bases; J trimming: 0 bases; junction bases outside the gene matches: 2. The CDR3 spans 14 residues. CDR1 and CDR2 (germline): MDHEN, SYDVKM. This CDR3 is CASSYRGMNTEAFF. The CDR3 bases are TGTGCCAGCAGTTACAGGGGCATGAACACTGAAGCTTTCTTT.

The chain links TRBV28 to TRBJ2-7; D call uncertain. CDR3 length: 16 residues. Germline V gene lookup returns CDR1 MDHEN and CDR2 SYDVKM. V was clipped by 2 bases and J by 0 bases, with 14 bases between them. The CDR3 protein is CASSLSYPGSSYEQYF. In nucleotides, the CDR3 is TGTGCCAGCAGTTTAAGTTACCCAGGAAGCTCCTACGAGCAGTACTTC.